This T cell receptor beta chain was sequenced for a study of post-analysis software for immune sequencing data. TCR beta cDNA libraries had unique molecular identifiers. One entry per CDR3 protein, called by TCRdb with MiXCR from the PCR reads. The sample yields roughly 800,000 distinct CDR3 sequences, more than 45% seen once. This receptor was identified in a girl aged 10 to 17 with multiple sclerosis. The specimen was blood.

The CDR3 loop reads CASSPGYVATQYF. For the CDR3, the DNA is TGTGCCAGCAGCCCGGGGTACGTCGCTACGCAGTATTTT. The J gene is TRBJ2-3, the V gene TRBV9; D perhaps matches TRBD2 (5 bases). The CDR3 sequence is 13 residues long. From germline, CDR1 is SGDLS and CDR2 YYNGEE. The V end lost 4 bases, the J end lost 8 bases, and 14 bases lay between the germline ends.